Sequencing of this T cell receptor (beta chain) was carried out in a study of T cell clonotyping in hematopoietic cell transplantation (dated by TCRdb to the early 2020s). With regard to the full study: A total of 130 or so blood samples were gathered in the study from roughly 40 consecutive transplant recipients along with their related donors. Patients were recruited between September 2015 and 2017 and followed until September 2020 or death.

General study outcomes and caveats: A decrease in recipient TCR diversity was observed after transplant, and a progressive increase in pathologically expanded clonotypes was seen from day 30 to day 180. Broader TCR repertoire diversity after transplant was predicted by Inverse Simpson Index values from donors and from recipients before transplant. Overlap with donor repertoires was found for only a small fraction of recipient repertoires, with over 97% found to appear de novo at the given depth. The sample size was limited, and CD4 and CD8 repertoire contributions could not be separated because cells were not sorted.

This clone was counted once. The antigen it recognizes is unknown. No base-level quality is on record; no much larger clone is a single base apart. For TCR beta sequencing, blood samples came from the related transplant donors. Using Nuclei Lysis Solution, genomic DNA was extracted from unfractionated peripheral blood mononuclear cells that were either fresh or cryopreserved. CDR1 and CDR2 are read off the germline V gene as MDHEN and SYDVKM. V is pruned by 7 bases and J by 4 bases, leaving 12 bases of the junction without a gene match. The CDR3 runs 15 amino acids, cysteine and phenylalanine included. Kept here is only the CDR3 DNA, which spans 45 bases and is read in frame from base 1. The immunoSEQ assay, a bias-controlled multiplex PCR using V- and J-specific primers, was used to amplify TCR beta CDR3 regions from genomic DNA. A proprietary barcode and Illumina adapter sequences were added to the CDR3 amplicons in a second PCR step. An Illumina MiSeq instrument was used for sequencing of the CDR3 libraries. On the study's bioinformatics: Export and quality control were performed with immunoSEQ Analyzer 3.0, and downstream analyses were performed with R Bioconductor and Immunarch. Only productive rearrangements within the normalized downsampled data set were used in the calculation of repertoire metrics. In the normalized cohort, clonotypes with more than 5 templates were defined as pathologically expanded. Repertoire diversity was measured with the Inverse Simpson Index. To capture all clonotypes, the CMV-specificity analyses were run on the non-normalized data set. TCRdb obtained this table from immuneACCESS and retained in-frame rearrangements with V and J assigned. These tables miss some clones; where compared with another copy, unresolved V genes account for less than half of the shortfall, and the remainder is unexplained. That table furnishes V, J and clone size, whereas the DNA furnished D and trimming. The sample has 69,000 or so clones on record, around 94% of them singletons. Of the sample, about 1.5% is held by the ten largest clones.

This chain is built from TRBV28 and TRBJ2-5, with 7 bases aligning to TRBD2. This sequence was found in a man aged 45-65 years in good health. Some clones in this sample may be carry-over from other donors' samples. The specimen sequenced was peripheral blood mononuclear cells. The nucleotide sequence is TGTGCCAGCATCTCCGGGGGGTCTCTTGGAGAGACCCAGTACTTC. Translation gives CASISGGSLGETQYF.